Shown below are 21 T cell receptor beta chains from a single sample sequenced in a study of OX40 agonist ivuxolimab in advanced cancers. Sequencing used immunoSEQ multiplex PCR; TCRdb keeps in-frame clones, though not all of them. The table has more than 60,000 clones, 87% seen once. The sample was CD4+ or CD8+ T cells sorted from blood, taken in a trial of the OX40 agonist ivuxolimab. The receptors originated from an adult with an advanced solid tumor such as melanoma, head and neck, liver or kidney cancer.

The chain joins TRBV19 to TRBJ2-5, with TRBD2 identical over 12 bases. This CDR3 comprises 15 residues. Trimming took 5 bases from V and 5 from J; bases not matched to a gene: 6. The V gene's germline CDR1 is LNHDA and CDR2 SQIVND (reference sequence). The CDR3 DNA reads as TGTGCCAGTAGTGCACGACTAGCGGGGGTGGAGACCCAGTACTTC. It is translated as CASSARLAGVETQYF.

The chain couples TRBV4-1 to TRBJ1-2; no clear D gene. V was trimmed by 1 base and J by 5 bases, leaving 11 bases between them. The germline gives CDR1 MGHRA, CDR2 YSYEKL. The CDR3 length is 14 residues. CDR3 residues: CASSQGGRSYGYTF. In DNA form, the CDR3 reads TGCGCCAGCAGCCAAGGAGGGCGGAGTTATGGCTACACCTTC.

The chain joins TRBV2 to TRBJ1-4; D gene ambiguous. V lost 0 bases and J lost 10, with 15 bases in between. Germline loops: CDR1 SNHLY, CDR2 FYNNEI. The CDR3 contains 15 residues. The CDR3 DNA sequence: TGTGCCAGCAGTGAAGCTTCTCCGTTTTTAGGAAAACTGTTTTTT. Translating gives CASSEASPFLGKLFF. The full variable domain, with the rest looked up from reference TRBV2 and TRBJ1-4, is EPEVTQTPSHQVTQMGQEVILRCVPISNHLYFYWYRQILGQKVEFLVSFYNNEISEKSEIFDDQFSVERPDGSNFTLKIRSTKLEDSAMYFCASSEASPFLGKLFFGSGTQLSVL.

The chain links TRBV29-1 to TRBJ2-7; 8 bases are shared with TRBD1. Unmatched junction bases numbered 12, after V lost 7 bases and J lost 4 bases. This CDR3 contains 14 residues. CDR1 SQVTM and CDR2 ANQGSEA come from the germline V gene. In nucleotides, the CDR3 is TGCAGCGCCGGCACCGGGACAGGCAGGTACGAGCAGTACTTC. Protein: CSAGTGTGRYEQYF.

The gene calls are TRBV10-3 and TRBJ2-2; tentative D call: TRBD1 (5 bases). V lost 7 bases and J lost 4, with 10 bases in between. Germline V lookup: CDR1 ENHRY, CDR2 SYGVKD. The CDR3 has 13 amino acids. The CDR3 is CAITGRVTGELFF. The CDR3 region has the DNA TGTGCCATCACCGGCAGGGTCACCGGGGAGCTGTTTTTT.

This chain connects TRBV21-1 to TRBJ1-4. TRBV21-1 is an annotated pseudogene. The CDR3 is 15 amino acids. This chain's CDR3 is CASSKLGTHNEKLFF. CDR3 in DNA: TGTGCCAGCAGCAAACTTGGGACCCATAATGAAAAACTGTTTTTT.

This rearrangement joins TRBV27 to TRBJ1-4; D is perhaps TRBD1 (5 bases). The CDR3 is 14 amino acids. Germline CDR1 reads MNHEY; CDR2 reads SMNVEV (reference sequence). Trimming took off 6 bases at V and 10 bases at J, with 18 bases between the two ends. CDR3: CASRQVLDGGKLFF. For the CDR3, the DNA is TGTGCCAGCAGGCAAGTCTTGGATGGGGGAAAACTGTTTTTT.

The J gene is TRBJ2-1, the V gene TRBV4-2; either TRBD1 or TRBD2 may supply D (5 bases each). V lost 0 bases and J lost 10, with 13 bases in between. The CDR3 length is 14 residues. CDR1 LGHNA and CDR2 YNFKEQ come from the germline V gene. This CDR3 reads CASSQDEGRGEQFF. The CDR3 DNA reads TGTGCCAGCAGCCAAGATGAGGGGCGAGGGGAGCAGTTCTTC.

The genes are TRBV6-6 and TRBJ2-3; D is undetermined. Trimming shortened V by 6 bases and J by 6 bases, and 16 bases separated the two germline ends. The CDR3 contains 14 residues. The germline V gene encodes CDR1 MNHNY and CDR2 SVGAGI (reference sequence). CDR3 loop: CASRARASSDTQYF. The CDR3 nucleotides are TGTGCCAGCAGGGCGAGAGCGAGTTCGGATACGCAGTATTTT.

The genes are TRBV28 and TRBJ2-7; weak D call: TRBD1 (7 bases). V lost 6 bases, J lost 5 bases, and 11 bases lay in between. CDR3 length equals 12 residues. Germline V gene data show CDR1 as MDHEN and CDR2 as SYDVKM. The CDR3 here is CASSQGGNEQYF. The CDR3 DNA sequence: TGTGCCAGCAGCCAGGGGGGCAACGAGCAGTACTTC.

V is TRBV6-5 and J is TRBJ2-7; tentatively, D is TRBD1 (5 bases). CDR1 is MNHEY and CDR2 is SVGAGI in the germline V gene. The CDR3 is 16 amino acids. Trimming pared 0 bases from V and 2 bases from J, leaving 14 bases between. CDR3 nucleotides: TGTGCCAGCAGTTACTCAGGGGTGGCCCCTACCTACGAGCAGTACTTC. It encodes CASSYSGVAPTYEQYF.

This chain uses TRBV28 with TRBJ1-4, with D hard to call. There are 12 residues in the CDR3. Trimming took off 7 bases at V and 11 bases at J, with 14 bases between the two ends. Germline-derived CDR1 and CDR2 are MDHEN and SYDVKM. The CDR3 sequence is CASTPGMGKLFF. CDR3 nucleotides: TGTGCCAGCACACCCGGGATGGGGAAACTGTTTTTT.

The genes are TRBV30 and TRBJ1-1; D is perhaps TRBD1 (5 bases). V lost 8 bases and J 11 bases, leaving 21 bases between the germline ends. CDR3 length: 12 amino acids. Looked up from germline, CDR1 is GTSNPN and CDR2 is SVGIG (reference sequence). The CDR3 sequence: CALARGGKDAFF. CDR3 sequence (DNA): TGTGCCCTCGCCCGGGGGGGGAAAGACGCTTTCTTT.

V and J are TRBV4-1 and TRBJ1-5; no firm D call. From germline, CDR1 is MGHRA and CDR2 YSYEKL. The CDR3 sequence is 14 residues long. The V gene lost 0 bases and the J gene lost 3 bases, with 6 bases spanning the gap. DNA for the CDR3: TGCGCCAGCAGCCAAGACAGAAACAATCAGCCCCAGCATTTT. It translates to CASSQDRNNQPQHF.

The chain joins TRBV7-6 to TRBJ2-1, with D possibly being TRBD1 (6 bases). The V gene's germline CDR1 is SGHVS and CDR2 FNYEAQ. The ends were cut back, 5 bases at V and 8 bases at J, with 13 bases in the middle. The CDR3 has 13 amino acids. The CDR3 bases are TGTGCCAGCAGCCCACAGGGAATCCATGAGCAGTTCTTC. It specifies CASSPQGIHEQFF. Full variable domain (outside the CDR3, taken from reference TRBV7-6 and TRBJ2-1): GAGVSQSPRYKVTKRGQDVALRCDPISGHVSLYWYRQALGQGPEFLTYFNYEAQQDKSGLPNDRFSAERPEGSISTLTIQRTEQRDSAMYRCASSPQGIHEQFFGPGTRLTVL.

The chain carries TRBV18 and TRBJ2-7, with no clear D. The CDR3 length is 13 residues. Trimming took off 0 bases at V and 5 bases at J, with 8 bases between the two ends. CDR1 and CDR2 from the germline V gene are KGHSH and LQKENI. The CDR3 spells CASSPPVMNEQYF. DNA for the CDR3: TGTGCCAGCTCACCACCGGTAATGAACGAGCAGTACTTC.

The CDR3 DNA sequence: TGTGCCAGCAGCGGCTTCCTGAACTATGGCTACACCTTC. Translated: CASSGFLNYGYTF. This sequence joins TRBV14 and TRBJ1-2; no clear D. The V and J ends lost 5 bases and 2 bases respectively, with 9 bases between them. There are 13 residues in the CDR3. In germline, CDR1 is SGHDN, CDR2 FVKESK.

The chain joins TRBV13 to TRBJ1-2; 12 bases fit TRBD1. Germline loops: CDR1 PRHDT, CDR2 FYEKMQ (reference sequence). There are 14 residues in the CDR3. J lost 8 bases, V lost 5 bases, and 6 bases had no gene match. The DNA of the CDR3 is TGTGCCAGCAGCATCCGGGACAGGGGGCTCGGCTACACCTTC. Translating it yields CASSIRDRGLGYTF.

The V call is TRBV4-3, the J call TRBJ2-7, with TRBD2 as a possible D gene (5 bases). The germline CDR1 and CDR2 sequences are LGHNA and YSLEER. CDR3 length: 11 residues. Trimming removed 4 bases from V and 5 bases from J, with 6 bases in between. Here the CDR3 reads CASSLGDEQYF. DNA of the CDR3: TGCGCCAGCAGCCTCGGGGACGAGCAGTACTTC.

In DNA, the CDR3 is TGCGCCAGCAGCCATCTTCCAGGGAACGAGCAGTACTTC. Translation: CASSHLPGNEQYF. This chain connects TRBV4-3 to TRBJ2-7; TRBD1 is a possible D gene (5 bases). Germline-derived CDR1 and CDR2 are LGHNA and YSLEER. V was shortened by 3 bases and J by 5 bases, with 11 bases between the two germline ends. There are 13 residues in the CDR3.

This sequence joins TRBV19 and TRBJ1-2; D may be TRBD1 (5 bases). This CDR3 is built from 15 residues. From germline, CDR1 is LNHDA and CDR2 SQIVND (reference sequence). Trimming took 4 bases from V and 5 from J, leaving 17 bases between them. CDR3: CASSTRGQGPYGYTF. The CDR3 DNA reads TGTGCCAGTAGTACCCGGGGCCAGGGACCATATGGCTACACCTTC.